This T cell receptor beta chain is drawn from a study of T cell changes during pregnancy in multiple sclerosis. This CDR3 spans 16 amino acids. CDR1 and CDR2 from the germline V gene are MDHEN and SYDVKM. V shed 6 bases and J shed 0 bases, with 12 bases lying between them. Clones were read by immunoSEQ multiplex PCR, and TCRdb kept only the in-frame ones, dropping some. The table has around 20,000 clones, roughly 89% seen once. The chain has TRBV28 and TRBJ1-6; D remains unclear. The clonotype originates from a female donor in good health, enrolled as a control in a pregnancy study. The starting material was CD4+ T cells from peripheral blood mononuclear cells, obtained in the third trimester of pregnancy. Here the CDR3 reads CASRLATSSYNSPLHF. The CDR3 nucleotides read TGTGCCAGCAGACTTGCTACGAGCTCCTATAATTCACCCCTCCACTTT.